The rows below give T cell receptor beta chains drawn from one sample of a study of blood T cell repertoires in COVID-19. The method was immunoSEQ multiplex PCR; TCRdb's version includes in-frame clones alone and lacks a portion of them. Altogether fewer than 200,000 clones are present, about 85% being singletons, with the ten largest covering 1% to 1.5%. What was sequenced was peripheral blood. Receptors were obtained from a man between 60 and 75 years old who had recovered from COVID-19. CDR3s include the opening cysteine and the closing phenylalanine or tryptophan. Each record gives: D gene, V gene, J gene, clone size, CDR3 length, CDR3 protein, CDR3 DNA. D genes are given only for firm matches. Clone size is shown for a subset of rows, as once, few, many or a class of expanded clone.

D gene: -; V gene: TRBV10-3; J gene: TRBJ2-1; clone size: -; CDR3 length: 11; CDR3 protein: CATAGNNEQFF; CDR3 DNA: TGTGCCACGGCAGGGAACAATGAGCAGTTCTTC
D gene: TRBD2; V gene: TRBV18; J gene: TRBJ2-7; clone size: -; CDR3 length: 16; CDR3 protein: CASSPRASGGSYEQYF; CDR3 DNA: TGTGCCAGCTCACCACGGGCTAGCGGGGGCTCCTACGAGCAGTACTTC
D gene: TRBD1; V gene: TRBV5-1; J gene: TRBJ2-7; clone size: once; CDR3 length: 15; CDR3 protein: CASSRDGQGSGEQYF; CDR3 DNA: TGCGCCAGCAGCCGTGACGGACAGGGTTCAGGGGAGCAGTACTTC
D gene: TRBD1; V gene: TRBV19; J gene: TRBJ1-4; clone size: -; CDR3 length: 16; CDR3 protein: CASSSYRGQGPEKLFF; CDR3 DNA: TGTGCCAGTAGTTCCTACCGAGGACAGGGGCCCGAAAAACTGTTTTTT
D gene: TRBD1; V gene: TRBV9; J gene: TRBJ1-2; clone size: -; CDR3 length: 15; CDR3 protein: CASSARTGTYYGYTF; CDR3 DNA: TGTGCCAGCAGCGCCCGGACAGGGACATACTATGGCTACACCTTC
D gene: -; V gene: TRBV11-1; J gene: TRBJ1-1; clone size: -; CDR3 length: 14; CDR3 protein: CASSRTAQNTEAFF; CDR3 DNA: TGTGCCAGCAGCCGGACAGCCCAGAACACTGAAGCTTTCTTT
D gene: -; V gene: TRBV29-1; J gene: TRBJ2-1; clone size: -; CDR3 length: 14; CDR3 protein: CSVVAGSSYNEQFF; CDR3 DNA: TGCAGCGTTGTTGCGGGGAGCTCCTACAATGAGCAGTTCTTC
D gene: -; V gene: TRBV11-3; J gene: TRBJ2-5; clone size: -; CDR3 length: 17; CDR3 protein: CASSRSRGRGSRETQYF; CDR3 DNA: TGTGCCAGCAGCCGCAGTAGGGGGAGGGGGAGTAGAGAGACCCAGTACTTC
D gene: -; V gene: TRBV2; J gene: TRBJ1-1; clone size: -; CDR3 length: 14; CDR3 protein: CASSERGKGPEAFF; CDR3 DNA: TGTGCCAGCAGTGAAAGGGGGAAGGGGCCTGAAGCTTTCTTT
D gene: -; V gene: TRBV6-5; J gene: TRBJ1-2; clone size: -; CDR3 length: 15; CDR3 protein: CASSYDTGINYGYTF; CDR3 DNA: TGTGCCAGCAGTTACGACACCGGAATCAACTATGGCTACACCTTC
D gene: TRBD1; V gene: TRBV14; J gene: TRBJ1-2; clone size: -; CDR3 length: 13; CDR3 protein: CASSRDRVYGYTF; CDR3 DNA: TGTGCCAGCAGCCGGGACAGGGTCTATGGCTACACCTTC
D gene: -; V gene: TRBV10-3; J gene: TRBJ1-2; clone size: -; CDR3 length: 14; CDR3 protein: CAISKSGVNQDYTF; CDR3 DNA: TGTGCCATCAGTAAATCAGGGGTTAATCAGGACTACACCTTC
D gene: TRBD1; V gene: TRBV5-5; J gene: TRBJ1-2; clone size: -; CDR3 length: 17; CDR3 protein: CASSLAEGRTGYYGYTF; CDR3 DNA: TGTGCCAGCAGCTTGGCCGAGGGTCGGACAGGGTACTATGGCTACACCTTC
D gene: -; V gene: TRBV5-1; J gene: TRBJ2-5; clone size: -; CDR3 length: 14; CDR3 protein: CASSLGQVQETQYF; CDR3 DNA: TGCGCCAGCAGCTTGGGGCAGGTCCAAGAGACCCAGTACTTC
D gene: -; V gene: TRBV7-2; J gene: TRBJ1-5; clone size: -; CDR3 length: 15; CDR3 protein: CASSLAGGQYQPQHF; CDR3 DNA: TGTGCCAGCAGCTTAGCGGGGGGGCAGTATCAGCCCCAGCATTTT
D gene: TRBD2; V gene: TRBV10-2; J gene: TRBJ2-3; clone size: -; CDR3 length: 16; CDR3 protein: CASSALAGGSTDTQYF; CDR3 DNA: TGCGCCAGCAGTGCCCTAGCGGGGGGGAGCACAGATACGCAGTATTTT
D gene: -; V gene: TRBV12-5; J gene: TRBJ1-2; clone size: -; CDR3 length: 16; CDR3 protein: CASGLFPPRDARGYTF; CDR3 DNA: TGTGCTAGTGGTTTGTTCCCCCCCCGGGATGCAAGGGGCTACACCTTC
D gene: -; V gene: TRBV5-6; J gene: TRBJ1-6; clone size: -; CDR3 length: 15; CDR3 protein: CASSLETGANSPLHF; CDR3 DNA: TGTGCCAGCAGCCTGGAGACAGGTGCTAATTCACCCCTCCACTTT
D gene: -; V gene: TRBV9; J gene: TRBJ2-2; clone size: -; CDR3 length: 14; CDR3 protein: CASSFPRRGGELFF; CDR3 DNA: TGTGCCAGCAGCTTTCCGCGACGAGGCGGGGAGCTGTTTTTT
D gene: -; V gene: TRBV6-5; J gene: TRBJ1-6; clone size: -; CDR3 length: 15; CDR3 protein: CASSYGGSGNSPLHF; CDR3 DNA: TGTGCCAGCAGTTACGGGGGGAGTGGTAATTCACCCCTCCACTTT
D gene: -; V gene: TRBV23-1; J gene: TRBJ1-4; clone size: -; CDR3 length: 14; CDR3 protein: CASSQAPTNEKLFF; CDR3 DNA: TGCGCCAGCAGTCAGGCCCCAACTAATGAAAAACTGTTTTTT
D gene: -; V gene: TRBV5-4; J gene: TRBJ2-1; clone size: -; CDR3 length: 13; CDR3 protein: CASSLLGSPEQFF; CDR3 DNA: TGTGCCAGCAGCTTGTTGGGTAGCCCTGAGCAGTTCTTC
D gene: TRBD1; V gene: TRBV4-3; J gene: TRBJ2-7; clone size: few; CDR3 length: 16; CDR3 protein: CASSQRRDRTPYEQYF; CDR3 DNA: TGCGCCAGCAGCCAACGCCGGGACAGAACCCCCTACGAGCAGTACTTC
D gene: -; V gene: TRBV30; J gene: TRBJ1-5; clone size: -; CDR3 length: 13; CDR3 protein: CAWSVGGDQPQHF; CDR3 DNA: TGTGCCTGGAGTGTAGGGGGGGATCAGCCCCAGCATTTT
D gene: -; V gene: TRBV9; J gene: TRBJ2-2; clone size: -; CDR3 length: 16; CDR3 protein: CASSVGTGANTGELFF; CDR3 DNA: TGTGCCAGCAGCGTAGGAACGGGAGCGAACACCGGGGAGCTGTTTTTT
D gene: -; V gene: TRBV29-1; J gene: TRBJ1-2; clone size: -; CDR3 length: 12; CDR3 protein: CSVGQENYGYTF; CDR3 DNA: TGCAGCGTTGGACAGGAGAACTATGGCTACACCTTC
D gene: -; V gene: TRBV4-2; J gene: TRBJ2-1; clone size: -; CDR3 length: 15; CDR3 protein: CASSQGETSYNEQFF; CDR3 DNA: TGTGCCAGCAGCCAAGGGGAGACCTCCTACAATGAGCAGTTCTTC
D gene: -; V gene: TRBV29-1; J gene: TRBJ2-3; clone size: -; CDR3 length: 15; CDR3 protein: CSVEEGDKYTDTQYF; CDR3 DNA: TGCAGCGTTGAAGAAGGGGACAAATACACAGATACGCAGTATTTT
D gene: -; V gene: TRBV19; J gene: TRBJ1-2; clone size: -; CDR3 length: 14; CDR3 protein: CASSIAPENYGYTF; CDR3 DNA: TGTGCCAGTAGTATAGCCCCGGAGAACTATGGCTACACCTTC
D gene: -; V gene: TRBV3-1/TRBV3-2; J gene: TRBJ2-7; clone size: -; CDR3 length: 12; CDR3 protein: CASSQTRSEQYF; CDR3 DNA: TGTGCTAGCAGCCAAACTCGGTCGGAGCAGTACTTC
D gene: -; V gene: TRBV4-1; J gene: TRBJ2-5; clone size: -; CDR3 length: 17; CDR3 protein: CASSQDRGDPEWETQYF; CDR3 DNA: TGCGCCAGCAGCCAAGACCGCGGGGACCCCGAATGGGAGACCCAGTACTTC
D gene: TRBD1; V gene: TRBV15; J gene: TRBJ2-2; clone size: -; CDR3 length: 15; CDR3 protein: CATSVRTGSSGELFF; CDR3 DNA: TGTGCCACCAGCGTCCGGACAGGGTCGTCCGGGGAGCTGTTTTTT
D gene: -; V gene: TRBV6-5; J gene: TRBJ2-7; clone size: -; CDR3 length: 13; CDR3 protein: CASSYRDNYEQYF; CDR3 DNA: TGTGCCAGCAGTTACCGGGACAACTACGAGCAGTACTTC
D gene: -; V gene: TRBV19; J gene: TRBJ2-7; clone size: -; CDR3 length: 16; CDR3 protein: CASSRRVSPSSYEQYF; CDR3 DNA: TGTGCCAGTAGCCGGCGGGTCAGCCCAAGCTCCTACGAGCAGTACTTC
D gene: -; V gene: TRBV7-9; J gene: TRBJ1-2; clone size: -; CDR3 length: 13; CDR3 protein: CASMGGVDYGYTF; CDR3 DNA: TGTGCCAGCATGGGAGGGGTTGACTATGGCTACACCTTC
D gene: -; V gene: TRBV7-2; J gene: TRBJ2-6; clone size: -; CDR3 length: 16; CDR3 protein: CASSLARSSGANVLTF; CDR3 DNA: TGTGCCAGCAGCCTCGCGAGGAGCTCTGGGGCCAACGTCCTGACTTTC
D gene: -; V gene: TRBV30; J gene: TRBJ1-3; clone size: -; CDR3 length: 14; CDR3 protein: CALVVGLSGNTIYF; CDR3 DNA: TGTGCCTTAGTAGTGGGCCTCTCTGGAAACACCATATATTTT
D gene: TRBD1; V gene: TRBV7-2; J gene: TRBJ2-7; clone size: -; CDR3 length: 16; CDR3 protein: CASSLAPPGGAYEQYF; CDR3 DNA: TGTGCCAGCAGCTTAGCCCCCCCAGGGGGAGCCTACGAGCAGTACTTC
D gene: -; V gene: TRBV25-1; J gene: TRBJ2-1; clone size: -; CDR3 length: 14; CDR3 protein: CASSEGAVRNEQFF; CDR3 DNA: TGTGCCAGCAGTGAGGGGGCGGTGCGGAATGAGCAGTTCTTC